The clone carrying this T cell receptor (beta chain) was counted only a few times. Its antigen remains unknown. These data belong to a study of OX40 agonist ivuxolimab in advanced cancers. About the study: The study enrolled dose-escalation patients with hepatocellular carcinoma, melanoma, renal cell or head and neck cancer.

Findings and limits, study-wide: Averaging showed that CD8+ T cells had more expanded clones than CD4+ did.

The sampling schedule covered blood at baseline, cycle 4 day 1, and cycle 7 day 1. The germline CDR1 and CDR2 sequences are SGHRS and YFSETQ. The germline V and J ends were trimmed by 0 bases and 2 bases, with 9 bases remaining between them. CDR3 length: 15 amino acids. The method was immunoSEQ multiplex PCR; TCRdb's version includes in-frame clones alone and lacks a portion of them. The data show tens of thousands of clones, with 70% to 85% seen just once and approximately 30% held by the top ten. The TCR originated in an adult with an advanced solid tumor such as melanoma, head and neck, liver or kidney cancer. The gene calls are TRBV5-1 and TRBJ2-1; D possibly corresponds to TRBD2 (6 bases). The sequencing here drew on CD4+ or CD8+ T cells sorted from blood, taken in a trial of the OX40 agonist ivuxolimab. CDR3 sequence reads: CASSLEGGAYNEQFF. For the CDR3, the DNA is TGCGCCAGCAGCTTGGAAGGAGGGGCCTACAATGAGCAGTTCTTC.